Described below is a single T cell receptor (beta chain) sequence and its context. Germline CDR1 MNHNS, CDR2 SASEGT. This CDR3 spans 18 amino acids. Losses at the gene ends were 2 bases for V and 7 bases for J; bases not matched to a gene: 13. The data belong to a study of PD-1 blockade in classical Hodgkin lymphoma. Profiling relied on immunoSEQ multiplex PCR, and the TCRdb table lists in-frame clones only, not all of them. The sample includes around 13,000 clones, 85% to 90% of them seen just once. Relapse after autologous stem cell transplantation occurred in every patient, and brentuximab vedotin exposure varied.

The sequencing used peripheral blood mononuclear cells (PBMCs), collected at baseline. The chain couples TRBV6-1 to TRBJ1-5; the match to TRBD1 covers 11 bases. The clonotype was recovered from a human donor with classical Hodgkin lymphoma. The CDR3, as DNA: TGTGCCAGCAGTGAATGGGGTGGAGGACAGGGGGCAGGGCAGCCCCAGCATTTT. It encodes CASSEWGGGQGAGQPQHF.